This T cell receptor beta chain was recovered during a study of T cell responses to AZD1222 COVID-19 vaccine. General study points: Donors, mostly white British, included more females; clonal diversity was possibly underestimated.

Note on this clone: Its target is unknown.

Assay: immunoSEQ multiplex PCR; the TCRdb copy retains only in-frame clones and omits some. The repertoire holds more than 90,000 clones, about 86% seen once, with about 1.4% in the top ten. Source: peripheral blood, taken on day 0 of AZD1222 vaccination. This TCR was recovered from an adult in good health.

CDR3 sequence reads: CASSSGGRGYGYTF. In nucleotides, the CDR3 is TGCGCCAGCAGCTCGGGAGGTAGAGGGTATGGCTACACCTTC. The chain uses TRBV5-1 and TRBJ1-2; D uncertain. With 3 bases removed from V and 5 bases from J, the gap between germline ends came to 14 bases. CDR1 is SGHRS, CDR2 YFSETQ, per germline. The CDR3 loop spans 14 amino acids.